Listed below are T cell receptor beta chains from one sample, sequenced in a study of T cells in Graves' hyperthyroidism and ophthalmopathy. MiXCR was run by TCRdb on the multiplex PCR reads, yielding one entry per CDR3 protein. Of 700,000 to 850,000 distinct CDR3 sequences listed, around 40% are singletons. The sample consisted of blood. The receptors originated from a woman aged 40-49 years with Graves' hyperthyroidism. Each CDR3 is given without its conserved first and last residue.

TRBV15	TRBJ2-7	ATSRGGQSYEQY
TRBV5-1	TRBJ2-7	ASSFHRTGEWEQY
TRBV27	TRBJ2-7	ASSQDRGGYEQY
TRBV19	TRBJ2-2	ASSAGLDRDGELF
TRBV29-1	TRBJ2-7	SASQGLAVTYEQY
TRBV5-8	TRBJ1-2	ASSSLSNYGYT
TRBV10-3	TRBJ2-5	AISEPTSGETQY
TRBV7-2	TRBJ2-3	ASSSYLGDTQY
TRBV5-6	TRBJ1-5	ASSRRSGQPQH
TRBV6-5	NA	ASSHRQALEIDEQF
TRBV10-3	TRBJ2-5	AIRQGQDEETQY
TRBV24-1	TRBJ2-3	ATSDQSTDTQY
TRBV2	TRBJ2-5	ASSYSRRLADQETQY
TRBV4-3	TRBJ1-2	ASSQDAGSPNT
TRBV5-1	TRBJ1-1	ASSLQKMNTEAF
TRBV12-3/TRBV12-4	TRBJ2-5	ASNLPWTAQETQY
TRBV4-3	TRBJ1-2	ASSQVKRDGYT
TRBV7-9	TRBJ2-7	ASSPRDSHVSYEQY
TRBV7-2	TRBJ1-5	ASSLGARGHPSNQPQH
TRBV10-3	TRBJ1-5	ASSYPTLWDSNQPQH
TRBV11-2	TRBJ2-7	ASSYDSPSYEQY
TRBV12-3/TRBV12-4	TRBJ1-2	ASSFQGPEYGYT
TRBV15	TRBJ2-1	ATSTTGTLNF
TRBV7-9	TRBJ1-2	ASSSPWGTAGNGYT
TRBV28	TRBJ2-7	ASRIGQGIYEQY
TRBV5-4	TRBJ2-6	ASSLRQGSGANVLT
TRBV25-1	TRBJ2-5	ASSEPGETQY
TRBV7-9	TRBJ1-3	ASTTETGLGGNTIY
TRBV5-1	TRBJ1-2	ASSLVENYGYT
TRBV5-1	TRBJ2-5	ASSFLSPSRETQY
TRBV29-1	TRBJ2-1	SVGPGQGYEQF
TRBV6-5	TRBJ1-1	ASVRGAEAF
TRBV27	TRBJ1-6	ASSPTDRNSPLH
TRBV11-2	TRBJ2-7	ASSLVTRGRGYEQY
TRBV27	TRBJ2-7	ASSSFNSYEQY
TRBV10-3	TRBJ2-2	ASSNGLAGNTGELF
TRBV29-1	TRBJ2-6	SVGGVDVLT
TRBV11-2	TRBJ2-7	ASSLVHPSLRSYEQY
TRBV10-3	TRBJ2-7	AIRGGNRSKDYEQY
TRBV12-3/TRBV12-4	TRBJ1-4	ASSRQGGREKLF
TRBV10-3	TRBJ2-3	ASSPSQDTQY
TRBV2	TRBJ1-4	ASSEEAGLIREKLF
TRBV19	TRBJ2-7	ASSTRTASSYEQY
TRBV12-5	TRBJ2-7	ASVGDRKIYEQY
TRBV7-2	TRBJ1-1	ASSSGRHEAF
TRBV27	TRBJ1-1	ATKFGEAGGAGEAF